This is a list of T cell receptor beta chains from one sample in a study of regulatory T cells in long-lasting Graves disease. TCRdb called the multiplex PCR reads again in MiXCR, with one record for every CDR3 protein. The sample has some 440,000 distinct CDR3 sequences; roughly 20% are singletons. The sample in question was peripheral blood mononuclear cells (PBMCs), obtained when the disease was refractory, from a patient treated with antithyroid drugs. The receptors were gathered from a female donor with Graves disease. Both conserved end residues are part of each CDR3. The D gene is left open where the match is weak. Rows give clone size only sometimes, using once, few, many, or a class for an expanded clone.

CDR3aa: CASSQERGNQPQHF
CDR3nt: TGCGCCAGCAGCCAAGAAAGGGGTAATCAGCCCCAGCATTTT
v_gene: TRBV4-1
len: 14
j_gene: TRBJ1-5
d_gene: -
abundance: -

CDR3aa: CASIPRRTGTEAFF
CDR3nt: TGTGCCAGCATTCCGCGGAGGACAGGGACTGAAGCTTTCTTT
v_gene: TRBV2
len: 14
j_gene: TRBJ1-1
d_gene: TRBD1
abundance: -

CDR3aa: CASRGLGLNKDYEQYF
CDR3nt: TGTGCCAGCAGGGGGCTGGGGCTGAACAAAGACTACGAGCAGTACTTC
v_gene: TRBV28
len: 16
j_gene: TRBJ2-7
d_gene: -
abundance: -

CDR3aa: CASSNTVGGNQPQHF
CDR3nt: TGTGCCAGCAGCAACACAGTTGGCGGTAATCAGCCCCAGCATTTT
v_gene: TRBV12-3/TRBV12-4
len: 15
j_gene: TRBJ1-5
d_gene: -
abundance: many

CDR3aa: CASRDGPGRTYEQYF
CDR3nt: TGTGCCAGCAGGGACGGACCAGGGAGAACCTACGAGCAGTACTTC
v_gene: TRBV6-1
len: 15
j_gene: TRBJ2-7
d_gene: -
abundance: few

CDR3aa: CSARDFSGDSYEQYF
CDR3nt: TGCAGTGCTAGAGATTTTAGCGGGGATTCCTACGAGCAGTACTTC
v_gene: TRBV20-1
len: 15
j_gene: TRBJ2-7
d_gene: TRBD2
abundance: -

CDR3aa: CASRTSGSPYEQYF
CDR3nt: TGTGCCAGCAGAACTAGCGGGAGCCCCTACGAGCAGTACTTC
v_gene: TRBV11-1
len: 14
j_gene: TRBJ2-7
d_gene: TRBD2
abundance: -

CDR3aa: CASSSRTSGRKRETQYF
CDR3nt: TGTGCCAGCAGTTCCAGGACTAGCGGGAGAAAAAGAGAGACCCAGTACTTC
v_gene: TRBV2
len: 17
j_gene: TRBJ2-5
d_gene: TRBD2
abundance: many

CDR3aa: CASSVIGGDYEQYF
CDR3nt: TGTGCCAGCAGCGTCATCGGGGGCGACTACGAGCAGTACTTC
v_gene: TRBV9
len: 14
j_gene: TRBJ2-7
d_gene: -
abundance: many

CDR3aa: CASSHTGTGGLNTEAFF
CDR3nt: TGTGCCAGCAGCCATACCGGGACAGGGGGGCTGAACACTGAAGCTTTCTTT
v_gene: TRBV5-5
len: 17
j_gene: TRBJ1-1
d_gene: TRBD1
abundance: many

CDR3aa: CASSPLTPTGSIGSRMNTEAFF
CDR3nt: TGTGCCAGCAGCCCACTGACCCCAACAGGGAGTATCGGGTCCCGCATGAACACTGAAGCTTTCTTT
v_gene: TRBV7-9
len: 22
j_gene: TRBJ1-1
d_gene: -
abundance: few

CDR3aa: CASSLTNRGGQPQHF
CDR3nt: TGTGCCAGCAGCTTAACGAACAGGGGCGGACAGCCCCAGCATTTT
v_gene: TRBV7-3
len: 15
j_gene: TRBJ1-5
d_gene: TRBD1
abundance: -

CDR3aa: CSAREGWRGAYEQYF
CDR3nt: TGCAGTGCTAGAGAAGGGTGGCGGGGGGCCTACGAGCAGTACTTC
v_gene: TRBV20-1
len: 15
j_gene: TRBJ2-7
d_gene: TRBD2
abundance: -

CDR3aa: CASSLPRGREVGQPQHF
CDR3nt: TGTGCCAGCAGTTTACCCCGCGGCAGGGAGGTCGGTCAGCCCCAGCATTTT
v_gene: TRBV12-3/TRBV12-4
len: 17
j_gene: TRBJ1-5
d_gene: -
abundance: few

CDR3aa: CASSGTPGQPQHF
CDR3nt: TGTGCCAGCAGCGGGACTCCGGGTCAGCCCCAGCATTTT
v_gene: TRBV27
len: 13
j_gene: TRBJ1-5
d_gene: -
abundance: many

CDR3aa: CASSLAGGTQYF
CDR3nt: TGTGCCAGCAGTTTGGCGGGTGGGACCCAGTACTTC
v_gene: TRBV27
len: 12
j_gene: TRBJ2-5
d_gene: -
abundance: many